The T cell receptor beta chain described here comes from a study of blood T cell repertoires in COVID-19. The CDR3 loop spans 19 amino acids. Germline CDR1 SGHDN, CDR2 FVKESK. V was clipped by 1 base and J by 5 bases; unmatched bases: 17. Measured with immunoSEQ multiplex PCR; TCRdb has only the in-frame clones, and not every one. The data hold almost 200,000 clones, with more than 75% observed a single time. This chain links TRBV14 with TRBJ2-1, with 7 bases lining up with TRBD1. The receptor's source is a middle-aged woman with COVID-19, enrolled during active disease. The sample was peripheral blood. The CDR3 protein is CASSQVSGGVRGLDNEQFF. CDR3 in DNA: TGTGCCAGCAGCCAAGTATCGGGCGGAGTCAGGGGGTTGGACAATGAGCAGTTCTTC.